The clone carrying this T cell receptor beta chain was detected a few times. The CDR3 is 14 residues long. Trimming stripped 1 base from V and 5 bases from J, with 7 bases between. Per the germline V gene, CDR1 is SGHDT and CDR2 is YYEEEE. This sample is part of a study of T cells in Graves' hyperthyroidism and ophthalmopathy. Using RNA transcripts as the source, TCR beta CDR3 regions were amplified. Carried out on the TCR CDR3, a first-round RT-PCR used the HTBI primer set. TCRdb reanalysed the multiplex PCR reads using MiXCR and keeps one entry per CDR3 protein. Found here are around 270,000 distinct CDR3 sequences, roughly 20% of them singletons; the top ten hold 35% to 45%.

This chain connects TRBV5-6 to TRBJ1-6; D unclear. Sequencing used blood. This receptor was taken from a man in his fifties or sixties with Graves' ophthalmopathy. CDR3 coding DNA: TGTGCCAGCAGCTTGTCGGGCCATAATTCACCCCTCCACTTT. It encodes CASSLSGHNSPLHF.